The sequence of this T cell receptor beta chain was determined in a study of CD8+ T cells in alopecia areata. Extracted RNA was reverse transcribed into cDNA, the sequencing template. Clones were read by immunoSEQ multiplex PCR, and TCRdb kept only the in-frame ones, dropping some. The data contain some 110,000 clones, around 61% of them singletons. This clone was seen a few times. What it binds is unknown. The CDR3 spans 16 residues. Trimming removed 3 bases at V and 4 bases at J, with 19 bases between. Looked up from germline, CDR1 is KGHSH and CDR2 is LQKENI. A FACSAria was used to sort CD4+ and CD8+ T cells. These cells came from PBMCs. Findings and caveats of the study: Mice gave a clearer picture of TCR sharing than patients did, possibly for HLA-related reasons.

The clonotype was recovered from a human donor in good health. Sequenced sample: CD4+ T cells sorted from blood. This chain connects TRBV18 to TRBJ2-7; D is possibly TRBD2 (6 bases). The CDR3 is CASSPAGTGALYEQYF. CDR3 in DNA: TGTGCCAGCTCACCGGCCGGGACTGGGGCACTTTACGAGCAGTACTTC. The full variable domain, in which reference TRBV18 and TRBJ2-7 provide the parts outside the CDR3, is NAGVMQNPRHLVRRRGQEARLRCSPMKGHSHVYWYRQLPEEGLKFMVYLQKENIIDESGMPKERFSAEFPKEGPSILRIQQVVRGDSAAYFCASSPAGTGALYEQYFGPGTRLTVT.